This TCR beta chain was documented in a study of T cell changes during pregnancy in multiple sclerosis. V was pared by 7 bases and J by 2 bases, with 16 bases between. In germline, CDR1 is MDHEN, CDR2 SYDVKM. The CDR3 runs 15 residues. Sequencing used immunoSEQ multiplex PCR; TCRdb keeps in-frame clones, though not all of them. The repertoire holds tens of thousands of clones, with about nine tenths as singletons. The chain joins TRBV28 to TRBJ2-3; TRBD1 might be the D (6 bases). The sequenced sample was peripheral blood, obtained in the first trimester of pregnancy. This sequence originates from a female donor in good health, enrolled as a control in a pregnancy study. CDR3 in DNA: TGTGCCAGCACCCAGGGGTGGGAATACACAGATACGCAGTATTTT. It specifies CASTQGWEYTDTQYF. Using reference TRBV28 and TRBJ2-3 for the parts outside the CDR3, the full variable domain is DVKVTQSSRYLVKRTGEKVFLECVQDMDHENMFWYRQDPGLGLRLIYFSYDVKMKEKGDIPEGYSVSREKKERFSLILESASTNQTSMYLCASTQGWEYTDTQYFGPGTRLTVL.